What follows is one T cell receptor beta chain and its context. The record originates from a study of blood T cell repertoires in COVID-19. Whole-study context: PBMCs, B-cell-depleted T cells, or T cells provided the cDNA or gDNA that made up the material.

The CDR3 is 15 residues long. Trimming shortened V by 8 bases and J by 3 bases, and 18 bases separated the two germline ends. The germline gives CDR1 SGHTS, CDR2 YDEGEE. Profiling relied on immunoSEQ multiplex PCR, and the TCRdb table lists in-frame clones only, not all of them. Of 200,000 to 250,000 clones listed, 70% to 90% are singletons. In Seattle, patients joined the study during active infection and were tracked longitudinally. The sample taken for sequencing was peripheral blood. This chain connects TRBV5-8 to TRBJ1-5; no clear D gene. This TCR was sampled from a man aged 25 to 45 with COVID-19, enrolled during active disease. CDR3 amino acids: CASSLGEVNNQPQHF. CDR3 in DNA: TGTGCCAGTTCCTTAGGTGAGGTTAACAATCAGCCCCAGCATTTT. Looking up the rest from reference TRBV5-8 and TRBJ1-5 gives the full variable domain: EAGVTQSPTHLIKTRGQQATLRCSPISGHTSVYWYQQALGLGLQFLLWYDEGEERNRGNFPPRFSGRQFPNYSSELNVNALELEDSALYLCASSLGEVNNQPQHFGDGTRLSIL.